The 9 T cell receptor beta chains in this list originate from one sample, sequenced in a study of early T cells in non-severe SARS-CoV-2 infection. TCRdb itself ran the 5' RACE reads through MiXCR, one entry per CDR3 protein. The table lists about 39,000 distinct CDR3 sequences, roughly 4.3% of them singletons. The sequenced sample was whole blood. Receptor source: an adult who was a healthcare worker with PCR-confirmed SARS-CoV-2 infection or an uninfected control (not recorded which).

This clonotype has ten or more counts. V usage is TRBV2 and J usage is TRBJ1-5, with D tentatively TRBD1 (6 bases). Germline CDR1 reads SNHLY; CDR2 reads FYNNEI. The ends were cut back, 8 bases at V and 7 bases at J, with 36 bases in the middle. The CDR3 runs 20 residues. The CDR3 DNA sequence: TGTGCCAGCTCCCAGCGCTGGACCCTATACCGGGACAAAGTCGGGCAGCCCCAGCATTTT. Protein sequence: CASSQRWTLYRDKVGQPQHF.

This clonotype came up many times. The chain uses TRBV7-6 and TRBJ2-2, with 7 nucleotides matching TRBD2. Per germline, CDR1 SGHVS and CDR2 FNYEAQ. This CDR3 has 14 amino acids. The V gene end was trimmed by 2 bases and the J gene end by 7 bases; junction bases not matched to a gene: 4. In DNA, the CDR3 is TGTGCCAGCAGCTTATCGGCGGGGGTCGGGGAGCTGTTTTTT. Protein: CASSLSAGVGELFF.

The chain is built from TRBV7-9 and TRBJ2-5; no clear D gene. V lost 11 bases, J lost 5 bases, and 18 bases lay in between. CDR1 SEHNR and CDR2 FQNEAQ come from the germline V gene (reference sequence). This CDR3 is 13 amino acids long. CDR3 in amino acids: CAATALGKETQYF. Here the CDR3 DNA reads TGTGCCGCGACCGCCCTTGGGAAGGAGACCCAGTACTTC.

This clonotype was seen a handful of times. V gene TRBV3-1 combines with J gene TRBJ2-7; TRBD1 might be the D (5 bases). V lost 4 bases, J lost 6 bases, and 10 bases lay in between. The CDR3 has 12 amino acids. The germline CDR1 and CDR2 sequences are LGHDT and YNNKEL (reference sequence). In DNA, the CDR3 is TGTGCCAGCAGCCTCCGACAGATCGAGCAGTACTTC. Translated: CASSLRQIEQYF.

The chain employs TRBV7-9 and TRBJ2-3, with D hard to call. V was cut by 3 bases and J by 1 base, with 11 bases left in between. From germline, CDR1 is SEHNR and CDR2 FQNEAQ (reference sequence). This CDR3 contains 15 residues. CDR3 DNA sequence: TGTGCCAGCAGCTTGAGGCGCCGCGGCACAGATACGCAGTATTTT. Protein: CASSLRRRGTDTQYF.

This clonotype was detected many times. This chain connects TRBV10-3 to TRBJ2-7; unclear D gene. V was trimmed by 2 bases and J by 2 bases, leaving 7 bases between them. This CDR3 spans 13 amino acids. In germline, CDR1 is ENHRY, CDR2 SYGVKD. The chain's CDR3 is CAISEGSPYEQYF. The CDR3 nucleotides are TGTGCCATCAGTGAGGGCAGCCCCTACGAGCAGTACTTC.

This clonotype has at least ten counts. V is TRBV2 and J is TRBJ1-5; D unclear. Trimming shortened V by 6 bases and J by 1 base, and 16 bases separated the two germline ends. From germline, CDR1 is SNHLY and CDR2 FYNNEI. This CDR3 contains 16 residues. CDR3 bases: TGTGCCAGCAGCTTAGGGAGGGAGAGGAGCAATCAGCCCCAGCATTTT. Translated, it gives CASSLGRERSNQPQHF.

In this sample, this clonotype turned up many times. The chain uses TRBV27 and TRBJ1-1, with 10 bases lining up with TRBD1. CDR1 is MNHEY and CDR2 is SMNVEV in the germline V gene (reference sequence). The CDR3 has 13 amino acids. V lost 2 bases, J lost 10 bases, and 4 bases stayed unmatched. Here the CDR3 reads CASSLDRGRGAFF. CDR3 coding DNA: TGTGCCAGCAGTTTAGACAGGGGGCGCGGAGCTTTCTTT.

This clonotype occurred many times. V usage is TRBV23-1 and J usage is TRBJ2-1, with D perhaps assigned TRBD1 or TRBD2 (6 bases each). TRBV23-1 is known as an ORF, though its function is uncertain. V lost 2 bases to trimming and J lost 1 base, with 24 bases between them. CDR3 length equals 20 residues. CDR3 sequence: CASSQPRLGGLPRSYNEQFF. The CDR3, as DNA: TGCGCCAGCAGTCAACCCCGATTAGGGGGGTTACCCCGTTCCTACAATGAGCAGTTCTTC.